What follows are 9 T cell receptor beta chains derived from one specimen sequenced in a study of blood T cell repertoires in COVID-19. TCRdb's table, derived via immunoSEQ multiplex PCR, lists solely in-frame clones and lacks some. The table has some 460,000 clones, roughly 89% seen once. Material: peripheral blood. The origin of the receptors is a woman under 40 with acute or convalescent COVID-19.

The rearrangement uses TRBV5-4 and TRBJ2-2; 12 bases map to TRBD1. Unmatched junction bases numbered 1, after V lost 2 bases and J lost 2 bases. The CDR3 consists of 16 residues. CDR1 is SGHNT and CDR2 is YYREEE in the germline V gene (reference sequence). CDR3 sequence reads: CASSFGTGGNTGELFF. CDR3 coding DNA: TGTGCCAGCAGCTTTGGGACAGGGGGCAACACCGGGGAGCTGTTTTTT.

This sequence joins TRBV10-3 and TRBJ1-2; 7 nucleotides align to TRBD1. V dropped 3 bases and J dropped 4; count of bases not matched to a gene: 11. The V gene's germline CDR1 is ENHRY and CDR2 SYGVKD. CDR3 size: 16 residues. The CDR3 protein is CAISEVGAGGIYGYTF. CDR3 DNA sequence: TGTGCCATCAGTGAAGTAGGGGCAGGGGGGATCTATGGCTACACCTTC.

On this clone: This sample also contains other DNA sequences that code for the same CDR3. The chain joins TRBV2 to TRBJ2-7; TRBD1 matches 7 bases. Germline values: CDR1 SNHLY, CDR2 FYNNEI. V dropped 6 bases and J dropped 4; count of bases not matched to a gene: 6. The CDR3 is 13 amino acids. This CDR3 is CASSAGGRYEQYF. For the CDR3, the DNA is TGTGCCAGCAGCGCAGGGGGTAGGTACGAGCAGTACTTC.

The chain links TRBV5-4 to TRBJ1-2; 7 nucleotides line up with TRBD1. The trim removed 4 bases at V and 4 bases at J, leaving 10 bases unmatched. The germline gives CDR1 SGHNT, CDR2 YYREEE (reference sequence). The CDR3 sequence is 15 residues long. CDR3 region: CASSPGTANLYGYTF. As DNA, the CDR3 is TGTGCCAGCAGCCCCGGGACAGCGAACCTCTATGGCTACACCTTC.

V is TRBV7-3 and J is TRBJ2-5; D remains unclear. The CDR3 runs to 13 residues. V dropped 5 bases and J dropped 2 bases, with 9 bases sitting between them. Germline CDR1 and CDR2: SGHTA and FQGTGA. CDR3 loop: CASSRLVQETQYF. In DNA, the CDR3 is TGTGCCAGCAGCCGACTGGTTCAAGAGACCCAGTACTTC.

The chain combines TRBV5-6 with TRBJ1-2; no reliable D call. Trimming removed 4 bases at V and 4 bases at J, with 11 bases between. CDR1 and CDR2 from the germline V gene are SGHDT and YYEEEE. The length of the CDR3 is 13 residues. CDR3 coding DNA: TGTGCCAGCAGCCTCGGAGCCCCCTATGGCTACACCTTC. Protein: CASSLGAPYGYTF.

V gene TRBV11-3 combines with J gene TRBJ2-2, with 8 bases lining up with TRBD2. The CDR3 contains 16 residues. The trim removed 2 bases at V and 6 bases at J, leaving 8 bases unmatched. Germline V CDR1 and CDR2: SGHNT, YENEEA. CDR3 bases: TGTGCCAGCAGCTTAAACGGAGCGGGACTAGCCGGGGAGCTGTTTTTT. Translation: CASSLNGAGLAGELFF.

This clone was seen a single time. V and J are TRBV11-1 and TRBJ2-2, with D perhaps TRBD2 (5 bases). The CDR3 totals 13 residues. Trimming took 5 bases from V and 5 from J, leaving 9 bases between them. The germline V gene encodes CDR1 SGHAT and CDR2 FQDESV (reference sequence). DNA of the CDR3: TGTGCCAGCAGCACGGACTTAACCGGGGAGCTGTTTTTT. This encodes CASSTDLTGELFF.

The V and J genes are TRBV2 and TRBJ2-5; the match to TRBD1 covers 7 bases. J lost 5 bases, V lost 7 bases, and 10 bases had no gene match. Germline CDR1 and CDR2: SNHLY and FYNNEI. This CDR3 spans 14 amino acids. CDR3 residues: CASKGQSVLETQYF. The CDR3 region has the DNA TGTGCCAGCAAGGGACAGAGCGTTCTCGAGACCCAGTACTTC.